A single sample is the source of the 7 T cell receptor beta chains below, sequenced in a study of blood T cell repertoires in COVID-19 (dated by TCRdb to about 2020). Libraries were built with the immunoSEQ multiplex PCR assay. This is the immuneACCESS table as TCRdb keeps it, with only in-frame sequences that have V and J called. A part of the clones is gone; compared with another copy, unresolved V genes explain less than half, and the rest is unexplained. Recorded for this sample are 210,000 or so clones; more than 80% of them occurred a single time. 2% to 3% of the sample is in the top ten clones. The specimen was peripheral blood. These receptors originate from a man aged 30 to 39 with COVID-19, enrolled during active disease.

The gene calls are TRBV12-3 or TRBV12-4 and TRBJ1-2; the D gene is possibly TRBD1 (5 bases). CDR3 length: 11 amino acids. V lost 6 bases and J 9 bases, leaving 11 bases between the germline ends. The CDR3 loop reads CASSLRTSYTF. In nucleotides, the CDR3 is TGTGCCAGCAGCCTTCGGACAAGCTACACCTTC.

The V call is TRBV12-5, the J call TRBJ2-1, with 9 nucleotides matching TRBD2. Germline-derived CDR1 and CDR2 are LGHNT and FRNRAP. Losses at the gene ends were 0 bases for V and 9 bases for J; bases not matched to a gene: 9. The CDR3 covers 16 residues. The chain's CDR3 is CASGLVLRLAVSEQFF. CDR3 DNA: TGTGCTAGTGGTTTGGTACTACGACTAGCGGTATCTGAGCAGTTCTTC.

The J gene is TRBJ1-6, the V gene TRBV7-2; D is perhaps TRBD1 (6 bases). CDR3 length: 16 amino acids. The germline CDR1 and CDR2 sequences are SGHTA and FQGNSA. Trimming pared 6 bases from V and 0 bases from J, leaving 12 bases between. The CDR3 loop reads CASRFQGSSYNSPLHF. The CDR3 bases are TGTGCCAGCAGGTTCCAGGGGAGCTCCTATAATTCACCCCTCCACTTT. Drawing the rest from reference TRBV7-2 and TRBJ1-6, the complete variable domain is GAGVSQSPSNKVTEKGKDVELRCDPISGHTALYWYRQSLGQGLEFLIYFQGNSAPDKSGLPSDRFSAERTGGSVSTLTIQRTQQEDSAVYLCASRFQGSSYNSPLHFGNGTRLTVT.

The gene calls are TRBV30 and TRBJ1-5; a possible D gene is TRBD1 (6 bases). The length of the CDR3 is 13 residues. Looked up from germline, CDR1 is GTSNPN and CDR2 is SVGIG (reference sequence). Trimming pared 6 bases from V and 3 bases from J, leaving 12 bases between. The CDR3 DNA sequence: TGTGCCTGCGACAGGCCCTTCAATCAGCCCCAGCATTTT. It specifies CACDRPFNQPQHF.

The chain uses TRBV4-3 and TRBJ2-7, with D possibly being TRBD2 (5 bases). The CDR3 loop spans 14 amino acids. Germline CDR1 reads LGHNA; CDR2 reads YSLEER. V lost 0 bases and J lost 5, with 11 bases in between. The CDR3 is CASSQDRSGNEQYF. The CDR3 DNA is TGCGCCAGCAGCCAAGACCGCTCGGGGAACGAGCAGTACTTC.

A remark on this clone: Other DNA sequences of this sample code for an identical CDR3. V gene TRBV18 combines with J gene TRBJ2-1; TRBD1 might be the D (5 bases). Germline CDR1 and CDR2: KGHSH and LQKENI. The CDR3 is 14 amino acids. V lost 0 bases to trimming and J lost 4 bases, with 7 bases between them. DNA of the CDR3: TGTGCCAGCTCACCACCTGGGGCATACAATGAGCAGTTCTTC. Its translation: CASSPPGAYNEQFF.

V and J are TRBV7-2 and TRBJ2-2, with D possibly being TRBD1 (6 bases). The V gene's germline CDR1 is SGHTA and CDR2 FQGNSA. The CDR3 consists of 17 residues. V lost 1 base to trimming and J lost 4 bases, with 16 bases between them. The DNA for the CDR3 is TGTGCCAGCAGCTTAGACAGGGATACGGCGCGCACCGGGGAGCTGTTTTTT. Its protein is CASSLDRDTARTGELFF.